This TCR beta chain comes out of a study of Ad26.COV2.S vaccination and SARS-CoV-2 variants (dated by TCRdb to the early 2020s). For context, the study as a whole: Vaccine-arm donors were drawn from COV1001, a multicentre, randomized, double-blind, placebo-controlled phase I-IIa trial of Ad26.COV2.S in healthy adults. Ad26.COV2.S was administered intramuscularly at a dose of 5x10^10 or 1x10^11 viral particles, either as one shot or as two shots given 56 days apart. TCRbeta repertoire sequencing served as the tool for gauging how specific and how broad the SARS-CoV-2-reactive T cell receptors were following Ad26.COV2.S vaccination. The TCR-sequenced set comprised about 32 samples: around 20 Ad26.COV2.S vaccine recipients, 5 placebo recipients and 8 SARS-CoV-2 convalescent individuals. Trial participants were randomized into five groups of five, in which low-dose or high-dose Ad26.COV2.S was given once or twice, or placebo was given on both occasions. Blinding of investigators to trial group allocation was maintained during experiments and outcome assessment. Overall study results and their limits: Substantial breadth of spike-specific CD8+ and CD4+ T cell responses was reported after vaccination. The authors noted that total T cell responses may have been underestimated by the TCR breadth and depth analyses. Vaccine and placebo recipients had comparable non-spike TCR breadth, which fits with the vaccine containing only spike. The study was not powered to compare responses between vaccine doses or regimens. Higher spike-specific TCR breadth was observed in Ad26.COV2.S recipients than in placebo recipients (P = 0.0014).

The meaning of the sample's treatment or condition label: over 15 received Ad26.COV2.S at low or high dose, single or two shots; about 5 received placebo; per-sample allocation not given. For vaccine and placebo recipients, repertoires were sequenced using samples collected on day 63 after the first injection. In Cohort 1b, about two dozen adults aged 18-55 years were enrolled at a single site in Boston, USA, between 29 July and 7 August 2020. Ad26.COV2.S consisted of a replication-incompetent adenovirus type 26 vector by which a prefusion-stabilized SARS-CoV-2 spike protein from the original Wuhan strain was expressed. The CDR3 numbers 15 residues from cysteine through phenylalanine. The sequence is cut down to CDR3 DNA, 45 bases in frame from base 1. According to the germline V gene, CDR1 reads MDHEN and CDR2 reads SYDVKM. Trimming accounts for 5 bases at V and 6 bases at J, while the number of junction bases matched to no gene is 7.

TCRbeta CDR3 regions were sequenced with the immunoSEQ Assay. After extraction, genomic DNA underwent amplification by bias-controlled multiplex PCR, followed by high-throughput sequencing. For the original study's pipeline: To quantify the absolute abundance of every unique TCRbeta CDR3 region, sequences were collapsed and filtered. T cell fraction was estimated by normalizing TCRbeta template counts to usable DNA, with usable DNA measured through amplification of reference genes found in all nucleated cells. Repertoire TCRs were annotated as SARS-CoV-2-specific by exact matching of V gene, CDR3 amino acid sequence and J gene to a known reactive TCR set. The reference SARS-CoV-2 TCR set came from MIRA and was filtered for enrichment in COVID-19-positive ImmuneCODE repertoires, removing public or cross-reactive TCRs. Using the MIRA antigens, annotated TCRs were further analysed by specific ORF or by position within an ORF. Breadth was defined as annotated unique rearrangements over total unique productive rearrangements; depth was the summed frequency of those rearrangements. Group comparisons of TCR breadth used two-sided Wilcoxon rank-sum tests. TCRdb mirrors the immuneACCESS table, restricted to in-frame sequences. Some clones are absent from its copies; in checked studies, under half trace to an unresolved V gene, and the reason for the others is unknown. V, J and clone size are taken as reported in that table, and D and trimming were inferred from the DNA itself. This sample comprises about 350,000 clones, approximately 90% of them detected only once. The top ten constitute roughly 5% of the sample.

Points on this clone: There is no known antigen for this receptor. Base qualities are not provided; no much larger clone lies one nucleotide away.

This chain joins TRBV28 to TRBJ2-2; TRBD2 agrees with 9 junctional bases. This TCR derives from a person between 18 and 65 years old who received the Ad26.COV2.S COVID-19 vaccine or a placebo. The sequencing used peripheral blood, collected in a trial of Ad26.COV2.S vaccine versus placebo. The sequenced DNA: TGTGCCAGCAGTAATAGCGGGAGTTACCCCGGGGAGCTGTTTTTT. Protein translation: CASSNSGSYPGELFF.